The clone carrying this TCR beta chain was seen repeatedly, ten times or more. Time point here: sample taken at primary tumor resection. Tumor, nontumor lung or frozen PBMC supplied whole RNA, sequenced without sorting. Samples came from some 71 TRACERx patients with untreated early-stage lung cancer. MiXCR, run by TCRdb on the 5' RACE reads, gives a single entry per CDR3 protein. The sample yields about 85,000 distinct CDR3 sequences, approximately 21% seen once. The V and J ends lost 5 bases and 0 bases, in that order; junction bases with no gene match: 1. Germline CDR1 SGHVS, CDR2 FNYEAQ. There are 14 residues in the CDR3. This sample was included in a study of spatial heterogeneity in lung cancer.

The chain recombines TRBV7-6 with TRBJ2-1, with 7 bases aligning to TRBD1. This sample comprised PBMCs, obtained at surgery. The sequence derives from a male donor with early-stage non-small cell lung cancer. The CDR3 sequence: CASSPGGSYNEQFF. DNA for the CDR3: TGTGCCAGCAGCCCAGGGGGCTCCTACAATGAGCAGTTCTTC.